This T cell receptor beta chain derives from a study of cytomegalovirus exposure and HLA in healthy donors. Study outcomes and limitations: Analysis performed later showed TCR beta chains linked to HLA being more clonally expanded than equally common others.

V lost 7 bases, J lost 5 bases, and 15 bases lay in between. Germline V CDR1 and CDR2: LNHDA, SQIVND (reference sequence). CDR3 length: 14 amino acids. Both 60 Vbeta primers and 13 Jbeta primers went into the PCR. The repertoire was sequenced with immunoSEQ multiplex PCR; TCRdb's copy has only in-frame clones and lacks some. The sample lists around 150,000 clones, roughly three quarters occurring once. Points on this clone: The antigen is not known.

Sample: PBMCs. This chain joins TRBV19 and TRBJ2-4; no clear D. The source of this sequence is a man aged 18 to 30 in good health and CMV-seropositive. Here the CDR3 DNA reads TGTGCCAGTACTATTGCTAGTGGTCAAAACATTCAGTACTTC. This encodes CASTIASGQNIQYF.